Listed below are T cell receptor beta chains from one sample, sequenced in a study of shared clonotypes between healthy human individuals. Here immunoSEQ multiplex PCR was the method, and the copy in TCRdb shows in-frame clones only, minus some. The sample has approximately 740,000 clones; over 90% are singletons. Sequencing was carried out using naive CD8+ T cells sorted from blood. Source of these receptors: a man aged 25-45 years in good health. CDR3s include the opening cysteine and the closing phenylalanine or tryptophan. A D gene is named only where the DNA matches it firmly. The size entry is marked missing in some rows and otherwise reads once, few, many or a size class.

>TRBJ2-5|NA|NA|TRBV7-9
CASSPRATRDSGETQYF
TGTGCCAGCAGCCCTCGTGCCACGCGGGACTCCGGGGAAACCCAGTACTTC
>TRBJ2-1|NA|NA|TRBV27
CASSSGPYNEQFF
TGTGCCAGCAGTTCCGGACCCTACAATGAGCAGTTCTTC
>TRBJ2-7|NA|NA|TRBV6-6
CASSYVHGGDEQYF
TGTGCCAGCAGTTACGTACACGGAGGGGACGAGCAGTACTTC
>TRBJ1-5|NA|NA|TRBV2
CASSPTTGENQPQHF
TGTGCCAGCAGTCCCACTACAGGAGAAAATCAGCCCCAGCATTTT
>TRBJ2-7|TRBD2|NA|TRBV5-8
CASSLPATSGRPSYEQYF
TGTGCCAGCAGCTTACCCGCGACTAGCGGGAGGCCGTCCTACGAGCAGTACTTC
>TRBJ2-2|NA|NA|TRBV9
CASSGTYTGELFF
TGTGCCAGCAGTGGGACCTACACCGGGGAGCTGTTTTTT
>TRBJ2-5|TRBD2|NA|TRBV6-5
CASSFGLGQETQYF
TGTGCCAGCAGTTTCGGACTAGGCCAAGAGACCCAGTACTTC
>TRBJ1-5|NA|NA|TRBV19
CASSIRGRAGQPQHF
TGTGCCAGTAGTATACGTGGCAGGGCGGGTCAGCCCCAGCATTTT
>TRBJ2-1|NA|NA|TRBV27
CASSYLGDPGVSQFF
TGTGCCAGCAGCTATTTAGGGGATCCAGGGGTGTCGCAGTTCTTC
>TRBJ2-7|TRBD1|NA|TRBV13
CASSFSLRATGLSEQYF
TGTGCCAGCAGCTTTTCCCTTCGTGCGACAGGGTTAAGCGAGCAGTACTTC
>TRBJ1-5|TRBD1|NA|TRBV27
CASSPGQGIQPQHF
TGTGCCAGCAGTCCGGGACAGGGAATTCAGCCCCAGCATTTT
>TRBJ1-1|NA|NA|TRBV27
CASSTRFTEAFF
TGTGCCAGCAGTACCAGGTTTACTGAAGCTTTCTTT
>TRBJ2-7|NA|NA|TRBV18
CASSPGAEPLYEQYF
TGTGCCAGCTCACCAGGAGCGGAACCGCTCTACGAGCAGTACTTC
>TRBJ2-1|TRBD2|NA|TRBV4-1
CASRPSGTSGRDEQFF
TGCGCCAGCAGACCCTCCGGGACTAGCGGGAGGGATGAGCAGTTCTTC
>TRBJ2-2|NA|once|TRBV28
CASSFGANTGELFF
TGTGCCAGCAGTTTTGGCGCGAACACCGGGGAGCTGTTTTTT
>TRBJ1-5|NA|NA|TRBV5-1
CASSLDPSNQPQHF
TGCGCCAGCAGCTTGGACCCCAGCAATCAGCCCCAGCATTTT
>TRBJ1-2|TRBD1|few|TRBV6-4
CASSDSTGGGYTF
TGTGCCAGCAGTGACTCAACAGGGGGTGGCTACACCTTC
>TRBJ1-5|NA|NA|TRBV28
CAIRSGLMFQPQHF
TGTGCCATACGCTCGGGCCTGATGTTTCAGCCCCAGCATTTT
>TRBJ2-3|NA|NA|TRBV11-2
CASSSGVVGGTDTQYF
TGTGCCAGCAGCTCTGGGGTGGTGGGCGGAACAGATACGCAGTATTTT
>TRBJ2-5|TRBD2|NA|TRBV7-8
CASTTIGGDIRETQYF
TGTGCCAGCACCACTATCGGGGGGGACATCCGGGAGACCCAGTACTTC
>TRBJ2-2|TRBD2|NA|TRBV28
CASSFWGLAGATGELFF
TGTGCCAGCAGTTTTTGGGGACTAGCGGGAGCGACCGGGGAGCTGTTTTTT
>TRBJ1-5|NA|NA|TRBV10-3
CAISDQGSNQPQHF
TGTGCCATCAGTGATCAGGGTAGTAATCAGCCCCAGCATTTT
>TRBJ2-5|NA|NA|TRBV29-1
CSVVWSERETQYF
TGCAGCGTTGTTTGGTCAGAGAGGGAGACCCAGTACTTC
>TRBJ2-1|NA|NA|TRBV7-9
CASSLSTGNEQFF
TGTGCCAGCAGCTTATCCACAGGCAATGAGCAGTTCTTC
>TRBJ2-7|NA|NA|TRBV19
CASSITGATYEQYF
TGTGCCAGTAGTATTACCGGAGCTACCTACGAGCAGTACTTC
>TRBJ2-2|TRBD1|NA|TRBV6-4
CARGGQGDTGELFF
TGTGCCAGGGGGGGACAGGGCGACACCGGGGAGCTGTTTTTT
>TRBJ2-7|TRBD1|NA|TRBV29-1
CSVVFGTAYEQYF
TGCAGCGTTGTTTTCGGGACAGCCTACGAGCAGTACTTC
>TRBJ2-3|NA|NA|TRBV6-5
CASSSQGAEDTQYF
TGTGCCAGCAGTTCCCAAGGGGCGGAAGATACGCAGTATTTT
>TRBJ1-1|NA|NA|TRBV29-1
CSVRPMNTEAFF
TGCAGCGTCCGCCCGATGAACACTGAAGCTTTCTTT
>TRBJ2-3|NA|once|TRBV27
CASSLIGDTQYF
TGTGCCAGCAGTTTAATCGGGGATACGCAGTATTTT
>TRBJ2-3|NA|NA|TRBV5-1
CASSQGGQVTDTQYF
TGCGCCAGCAGCCAGGGGGGGCAAGTCACAGATACGCAGTATTTT
>TRBJ1-2|NA|NA|TRBV29-1
CSTAGTYGYTF
TGCAGCACAGCGGGGACCTATGGCTACACCTTC
>TRBJ2-3|TRBD1|once|TRBV19
CASSKPWGQRTDTQYF
TGTGCCAGTAGTAAACCCTGGGGACAGCGCACAGATACGCAGTATTTT
>TRBJ2-1|NA|once|TRBV5-6
CASSLGPPEEQFF
TGTGCCAGCAGCTTGGGGCCCCCGGAGGAGCAGTTCTTC